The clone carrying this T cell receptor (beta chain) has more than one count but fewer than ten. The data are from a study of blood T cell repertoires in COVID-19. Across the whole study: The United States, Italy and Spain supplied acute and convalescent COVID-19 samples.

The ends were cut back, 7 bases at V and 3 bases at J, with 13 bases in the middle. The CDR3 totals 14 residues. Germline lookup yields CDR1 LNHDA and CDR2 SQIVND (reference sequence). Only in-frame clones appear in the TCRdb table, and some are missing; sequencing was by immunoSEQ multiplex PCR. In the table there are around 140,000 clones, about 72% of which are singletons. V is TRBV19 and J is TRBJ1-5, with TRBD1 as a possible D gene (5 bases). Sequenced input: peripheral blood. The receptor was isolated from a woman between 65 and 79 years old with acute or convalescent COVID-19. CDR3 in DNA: TGTGCCAGTAATTCAGGGATTTTCAATCAGCCCCAGCATTTT. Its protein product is CASNSGIFNQPQHF. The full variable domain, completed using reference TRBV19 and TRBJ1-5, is DGGITQSPKYLFRKEGQNVTLSCEQNLNHDAMYWYRQDPGQGLRLIYYSQIVNDFQKGDIAEGYSVSREKKESFPLTVTSAQKNPTAFYLCASNSGIFNQPQHFGDGTRLSIL.